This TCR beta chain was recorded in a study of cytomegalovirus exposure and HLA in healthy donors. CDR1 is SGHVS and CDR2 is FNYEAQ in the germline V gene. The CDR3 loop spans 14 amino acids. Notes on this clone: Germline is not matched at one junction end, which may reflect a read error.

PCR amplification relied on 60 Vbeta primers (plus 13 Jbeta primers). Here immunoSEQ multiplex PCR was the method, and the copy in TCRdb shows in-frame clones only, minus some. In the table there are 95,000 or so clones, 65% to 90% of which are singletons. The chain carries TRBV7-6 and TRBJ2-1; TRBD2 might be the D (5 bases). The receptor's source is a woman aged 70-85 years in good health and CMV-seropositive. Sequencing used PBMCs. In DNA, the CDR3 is TGTGCCAGCAGCCAGACCGCGGGTACGCATGAACAGTTCTTC. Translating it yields CASSQTAGTHEQFF.